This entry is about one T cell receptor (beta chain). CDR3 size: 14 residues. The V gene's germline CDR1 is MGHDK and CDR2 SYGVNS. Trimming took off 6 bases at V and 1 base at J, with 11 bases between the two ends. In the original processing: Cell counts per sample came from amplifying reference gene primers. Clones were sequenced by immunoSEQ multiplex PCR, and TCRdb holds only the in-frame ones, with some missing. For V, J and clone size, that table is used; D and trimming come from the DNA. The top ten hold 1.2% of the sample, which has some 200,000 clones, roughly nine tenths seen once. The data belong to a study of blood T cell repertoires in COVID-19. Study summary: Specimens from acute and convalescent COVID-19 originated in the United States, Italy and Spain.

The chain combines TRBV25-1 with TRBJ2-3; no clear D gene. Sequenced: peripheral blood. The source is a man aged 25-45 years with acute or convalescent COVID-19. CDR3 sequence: CASRSLHRTDTQYF. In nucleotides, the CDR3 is TGTGCCAGCAGAAGCCTTCACCGCACAGATACGCAGTATTTT.